This is a list of T cell receptor beta chains from one sample in a study of vaccination and CD4 T cells after COVID-19. Their antigens remain unidentified. TCRdb ran MiXCR on the PCR reads and lists one entry per CDR3 protein. The data hold tens of thousands of distinct CDR3 sequences, with 70% observed a single time. Sequenced material: CD4+ T cells from blood, cultured in vitro. The receptor source for this set is a human donor who had recovered from COVID-19. CDR3s include the opening cysteine and the closing phenylalanine or tryptophan. Fields, in order: V gene, D gene, clone size, J gene, CDR3 protein, CDR3 DNA. D genes are given only for firm matches. The listing skips clone size in some rows; elsewhere it reads once, few, many or a size class.

TRBV4-3	.	.	TRBJ2-3	CASSQDRSGSTDTQYF	TGCGCCAGCAGCCAAGATCGAAGCGGTAGCACAGATACGCAGTATTTT
TRBV5-1	.	.	TRBJ2-5	CASSLSGNQETQYF	TGCGCCAGCAGCTTGTCTGGGAATCAAGAGACCCAGTACTTC
TRBV4-3	.	.	TRBJ1-6	CASSQELGSPSRPPLHF	TGCGCCAGCAGCCAAGAATTGGGATCCCCCAGTAGGCCACCCCTCCACTTT
TRBV27	.	.	TRBJ2-2	CASSTRTGKNTGELFF	TGTGCCAGCAGCACCAGAACCGGGAAGAACACCGGGGAGCTGTTTTTT
TRBV12-3/TRBV12-4	.	.	TRBJ1-1	CASSLARRAGLTEAFF	TGTGCCAGCAGTTTAGCGCGTCGCGCGGGTTTAACTGAAGCTTTCTTT
TRBV20-1	.	.	TRBJ2-5	CSASRDFLQETQYF	TGCAGTGCTAGCAGAGACTTCTTACAAGAGACCCAGTACTTC
TRBV19	.	.	TRBJ2-7	CASKLAIASYEQYF	TGTGCCAGTAAGTTGGCCATCGCCTCCTACGAGCAGTACTTC
TRBV6-2/TRBV6-3	TRBD1	once	TRBJ2-7	CASSRTRDSSSYEQYF	TGTGCCAGCAGTCGAACTAGGGACAGTTCTTCCTACGAGCAGTACTTC
TRBV30	.	.	TRBJ1-1	CAWNRRGVMNTEAFF	TGTGCCTGGAATCGGAGGGGAGTCATGAACACTGAAGCTTTCTTT
TRBV6-1	TRBD2	.	TRBJ2-7	CASNGRDYEQYF	TGTGCCAGCAATGGGAGGGACTACGAGCAGTACTTC
TRBV28	.	.	TRBJ1-2	CASSLQGFYGYTF	TGTGCCAGCAGTCTACAGGGTTTCTATGGCTACACCTTC
TRBV20-1	TRBD1	.	TRBJ2-2	CSAVDRGLANTGELFF	TGCAGTGCTGTTGACAGGGGCCTAGCGAACACCGGGGAGCTGTTTTTT
TRBV4-3	.	.	TRBJ1-1	CASSQGDRYMNTEAFF	TGCGCCAGCAGCCAAGGAGACAGGTACATGAACACTGAAGCTTTCTTT
TRBV11-2	.	few	TRBJ1-1	CASSHQRGANTEAFF	TGTGCCAGCTCCCATCAGCGGGGGGCAAACACTGAAGCTTTCTTT
TRBV20-1	TRBD1	few	TRBJ1-2	CSASQSGTGVSGYTF	TGCAGTGCTAGTCAATCCGGGACAGGGGTGTCCGGCTACACCTTC
TRBV28	TRBD1	.	TRBJ1-3	CASSFATGGKFGNTIYF	TGTGCCAGCAGTTTCGCGACAGGGGGCAAATTTGGAAACACCATATATTTT
TRBV6-1	TRBD1	few	TRBJ1-1	CASRSTGVNTEAFF	TGTGCCAGCAGATCGACAGGGGTGAACACTGAAGCTTTCTTT
TRBV12-5	TRBD1	.	TRBJ1-2	CASGLEGAGYTF	TGTGCTAGTGGTTTGGAGGGGGCTGGCTACACCTTC
TRBV7-2	.	.	TRBJ2-2	CASSLAVANTGELFF	TGTGCCAGCAGCTTAGCTGTTGCGAACACCGGGGAGCTGTTTTTT
TRBV20-1	TRBD2	.	TRBJ2-2	CSASGRALGELFF	TGCAGTGCTAGCGGGAGGGCCCTCGGGGAGCTGTTTTTT
TRBV7-2	.	.	TRBJ1-5	CASSLQAHSNQPQHF	TGTGCCAGCAGCTTACAGGCTCATAGCAATCAGCCCCAGCATTTT
TRBV7-9	.	.	TRBJ1-1	CASSIAQGGTEAFF	TGTGCCAGCAGCATTGCCCAAGGGGGGACTGAAGCTTTCTTT
TRBV19	TRBD1	.	TRBJ2-3	CASSIGGQGAATQYF	TGTGCCAGTAGTATAGGGGGACAGGGGGCAGCTACGCAGTATTTT
TRBV7-6	.	once	TRBJ2-1	CASSLSPSSYNEQFF	TGTGCCAGCAGCTTATCGCCGAGCTCCTACAATGAGCAGTTCTTC
TRBV6-1	TRBD2	.	TRBJ2-3	CASRPKREPRGGTDTQYF	TGTGCCAGCAGACCCAAGCGGGAGCCCCGGGGTGGCACAGATACGCAGTATTTT
TRBV20-1	.	.	TRBJ2-2	CSASAGTNTGELFF	TGCAGTGCTAGTGCGGGAACTAACACCGGGGAGCTGTTTTTT
TRBV7-2	.	.	TRBJ2-7	CASAEPLTYEQYF	TGTGCCAGCGCGGAACCCCTGACCTACGAGCAGTACTTC
TRBV6-1	TRBD2	.	TRBJ2-5	CTSTGGGKETQYF	TGTACCAGCACCGGGGGGGGCAAAGAGACCCAGTACTTC
TRBV6-2/TRBV6-3	.	.	TRBJ1-2	CASSPYTLPSYGYTF	TGTGCCAGCAGTCCCTACACCCTCCCGAGCTATGGCTACACCTTC